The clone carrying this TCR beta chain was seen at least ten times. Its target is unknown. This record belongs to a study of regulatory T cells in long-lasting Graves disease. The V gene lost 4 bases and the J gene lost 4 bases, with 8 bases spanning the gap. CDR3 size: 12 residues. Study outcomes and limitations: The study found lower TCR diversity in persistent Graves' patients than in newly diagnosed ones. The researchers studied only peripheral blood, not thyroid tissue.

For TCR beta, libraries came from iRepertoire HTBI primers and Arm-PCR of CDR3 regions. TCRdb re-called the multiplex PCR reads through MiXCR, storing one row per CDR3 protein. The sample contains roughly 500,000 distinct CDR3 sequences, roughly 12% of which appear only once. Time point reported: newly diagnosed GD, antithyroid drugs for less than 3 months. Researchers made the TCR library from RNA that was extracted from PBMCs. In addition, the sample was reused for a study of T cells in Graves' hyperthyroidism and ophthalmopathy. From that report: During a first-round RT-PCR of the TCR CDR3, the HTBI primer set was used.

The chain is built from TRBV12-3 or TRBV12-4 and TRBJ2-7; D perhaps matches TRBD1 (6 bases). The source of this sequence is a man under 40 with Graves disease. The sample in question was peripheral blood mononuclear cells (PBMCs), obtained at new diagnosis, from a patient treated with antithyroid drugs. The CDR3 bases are TGTGCCAGCAGTTATGACAGGTACGAGCAGTACTTC. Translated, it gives CASSYDRYEQYF.